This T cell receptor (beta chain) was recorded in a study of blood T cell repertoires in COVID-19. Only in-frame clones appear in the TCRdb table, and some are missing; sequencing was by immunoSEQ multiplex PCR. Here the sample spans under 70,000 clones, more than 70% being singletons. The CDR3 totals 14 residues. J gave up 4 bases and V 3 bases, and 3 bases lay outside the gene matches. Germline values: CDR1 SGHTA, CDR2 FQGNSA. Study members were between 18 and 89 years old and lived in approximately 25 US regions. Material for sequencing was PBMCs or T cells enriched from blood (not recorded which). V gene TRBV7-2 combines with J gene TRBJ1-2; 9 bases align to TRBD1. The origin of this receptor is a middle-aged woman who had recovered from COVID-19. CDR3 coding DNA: TGTGCCAGCAGCTTGTCGACAGGGGGCTATGGCTACACCTTC. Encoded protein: CASSLSTGGYGYTF.